This record covers a single T cell receptor beta chain. Its cognate antigen is unknown. This sample was taken from a study of T-cell reconstitution after alpha-beta-depleted transplantation in children. Study results and caveats: Reportedly, only several hundred clones from non-depleted graft cells drove alpha-beta T-cell counts at about two months. For some patients, TCRbeta diversity was high at day 60 because of recipient T cells and thymic progenitors that survived. T-cell counts and diversity at one year post-transplant came mainly from newly produced T cells.

Library preparation (for TCRbeta) was performed with unique molecular identifiers. TCRdb reprocessed the PCR reads with MiXCR, giving one entry per CDR3 protein. The sample has roughly 400,000 distinct CDR3 sequences; approximately 42% are singletons. The CDR3 loop spans 15 amino acids. J lost 0 bases, V lost 5 bases, and 3 bases had no gene match. Per the germline V gene, CDR1 is MGHRA and CDR2 is YSYEKL. The material sequenced was PBMCs, taken before TCRalphabeta/CD19-depleted stem cell transplant. The clonotype was recovered from a girl aged 2-15 years with aplastic anemia, due to receive a stem cell transplant. The gene calls are TRBV4-1 and TRBJ2-1, with 8 bases identical to TRBD1. CDR3 in amino acids: CASSGTGRSYNEQFF. The CDR3 DNA follows: TGCGCCAGCAGCGGGACAGGCCGCTCCTACAATGAGCAGTTCTTC.